A selection of T cell receptor beta chains follows, all from one sample in a study of cytomegalovirus exposure and HLA in healthy donors. TCRdb's copy holds only in-frame clones and misses some; the assay was immunoSEQ multiplex PCR. The sample lists 180,000 or so clones; around 77% were seen once. Sequencing was done on a sample of PBMCs. Receptor source: a woman between 25 and 40 years old in good health and CMV-seronegative. CDR3s include the opening cysteine and the closing phenylalanine or tryptophan. A D gene is named only where the DNA matches it firmly. Some rows have no size entry. The others give once, few or many, or a class for an expanded clone.

few,TRBV11-1,TRBJ1-4,.,CASSFGQKGEKLFF,TGTGCCAGCAGCTTCGGACAGAAGGGTGAAAAACTGTTTTTT
.,TRBV19,TRBJ1-1,.,CASRGYSGSMNTEAFF,TGTGCCAGTAGGGGTTATTCGGGGTCGATGAACACTGAAGCTTTCTTT
once,TRBV5-1,TRBJ2-3,TRBD2,CASSLSALAGTDTQYF,TGCGCCAGCAGCTTGTCGGCACTAGCGGGGACAGATACGCAGTATTTT
.,TRBV5-6,TRBJ2-3,TRBD2,CASSLNGGATDTQYF,TGTGCCAGCAGCTTGAACGGGGGGGCGACAGATACGCAGTATTTT
.,TRBV19,TRBJ2-3,.,CASSIASKGDTQYF,TGTGCCAGTAGTATAGCATCTAAGGGGGATACGCAGTATTTT
.,TRBV5-8,TRBJ1-5,TRBD1,CASRGGITGGNQPQHF,TGTGCCAGCAGAGGGGGAATAACAGGGGGTAATCAGCCCCAGCATTTT
once,TRBV6-6,TRBJ2-7,TRBD2,CASSPGGFPYEQYF,TGTGCCAGCAGTCCGGGGGGATTCCCCTACGAGCAGTACTTC
.,TRBV5-1,TRBJ2-2,.,CASSFMESGASGELFF,TGCGCCAGCAGCTTTATGGAGTCAGGGGCGAGCGGGGAGCTGTTTTTT
once,TRBV7-2,TRBJ1-2,.,CASAFSGANYGYTF,TGTGCCAGCGCTTTTTCGGGAGCCAACTATGGCTACACCTTC
.,TRBV2,TRBJ1-4,.,CASSDPGEPGEKLFF,TGTGCCAGCAGTGACCCCGGAGAGCCTGGTGAAAAACTGTTTTTT
.,TRBV5-8,TRBJ2-5,TRBD2,CASSLAGTPGGLETQYF,TGTGCCAGCAGCTTGGCCGGGACTCCGGGGGGTCTAGAGACCCAGTACTTC
.,TRBV5-4,TRBJ1-2,.,CAITLNPQGGDGYTF,TGTGCCATCACCCTCAATCCCCAGGGAGGTGATGGCTACACCTTC
once,TRBV9,TRBJ2-1,TRBD2,CASSVGVAGNNEQFF,TGTGCCAGCAGCGTAGGGGTAGCGGGGAACAATGAGCAGTTCTTC
.,TRBV5-4,TRBJ2-3,.,CASTLQAADTQYF,TGTGCCAGCACGCTTCAGGCAGCAGATACGCAGTATTTT
.,TRBV10-3,TRBJ2-2,TRBD1,CAISGGTENTGELFF,TGTGCCATCAGTGGGGGGACAGAGAACACCGGGGAGCTGTTTTTT
.,TRBV5-5,TRBJ2-3,.,CASSSYTDTQYF,TGTGCCAGCAGCTCTTACACAGATACGCAGTATTTT
.,TRBV2,TRBJ1-2,TRBD1,CASTDRGKSYGYTF,TGTGCCAGCACCGACAGGGGGAAATCCTATGGCTACACCTTC
.,TRBV27,TRBJ2-7,TRBD2,CASSLSGRGGSYEQYF,TGTGCCAGCAGTTTATCGGGTCGGGGGGGGAGTTACGAGCAGTACTTC
.,TRBV6-4,TRBJ2-3,TRBD2,CASSPLAGSGTDTQYF,TGTGCCAGCAGTCCCTTAGCGGGTAGCGGCACAGATACGCAGTATTTT
.,TRBV7-8,TRBJ2-3,TRBD2,CASSRRLAASTDTQYF,TGTGCCAGCAGTCGGAGACTAGCGGCTAGCACAGATACGCAGTATTTT
.,TRBV6-4,TRBJ1-2,TRBD1,CASIPTGSMGGYTF,TGTGCCAGCATTCCGACAGGGTCGATGGGAGGCTACACCTTC
.,TRBV11-3,TRBJ1-1,.,CASSHRRQDPTSNTEAFF,TGTGCCAGCAGCCACAGACGACAGGACCCAACCTCGAACACTGAAGCTTTCTTT
once,TRBV7-2,TRBJ2-7,.,CASSLRTSSSYEQYF,TGTGCCAGCAGCCTAAGGACATCAAGCTCCTACGAGCAGTACTTC
.,TRBV5-3,TRBJ2-7,.,CARTVDLRPYEQYF,TGTGCCAGAACCGTCGACTTAAGACCCTACGAGCAGTACTTC
.,TRBV9,TRBJ2-5,TRBD2,CASSLTSGGYQETQYF,TGTGCCAGCAGCTTGACTAGCGGGGGATATCAAGAGACCCAGTACTTC
.,TRBV30,TRBJ1-2,.,CAWSVLSGFMYGYTF,TGTGCCTGGAGTGTACTTTCGGGTTTTATGTATGGCTACACCTTC
.,TRBV7-2,TRBJ2-7,.,CASSPHYSYEQYF,TGTGCCAGCAGCCCGCACTACTCCTACGAGCAGTACTTC
.,TRBV27,TRBJ1-5,.,CASRRQNYQPQHF,TGTGCCAGCAGACGACAGAATTATCAGCCCCAGCATTTT
.,TRBV5-1,TRBJ2-1,TRBD1,CASSPEGASDEQFF,TGCGCCAGCAGCCCAGAGGGGGCATCGGATGAGCAGTTCTTC
.,TRBV5-1,TRBJ2-1,.,CASSLGSYNEQFF,TGCGCCAGCAGCCTCGGCTCCTACAATGAGCAGTTCTTC
.,TRBV5-1,TRBJ2-4,TRBD2,CASSLGGLAGQFKNIQYF,TGCGCCAGCAGCTTGGGGGGACTAGCGGGGCAATTCAAAAACATTCAGTACTTC
few,TRBV4-3,TRBJ2-7,.,CASSQEPSTRSYEQYF,TGCGCCAGCAGCCAAGAACCCAGTACTAGAAGCTACGAGCAGTACTTC
once,TRBV11-1,TRBJ2-5,TRBD1,CASSLDRATRETQYF,TGTGCCAGCAGCTTGGACAGGGCAACTCGTGAGACCCAGTACTTC
.,TRBV6-5,TRBJ1-5,.,CASRPTVYPGPQHF,TGTGCCAGCAGGCCTACAGTGTACCCCGGGCCCCAGCATTTT
.,TRBV9,TRBJ1-6,TRBD1,CASSGQTGLSPLHF,TGTGCCAGCAGCGGGCAGACAGGGCTTTCACCCCTCCACTTT
.,TRBV5-8,TRBJ2-2,.,CASSLMVRTGELFF,TGTGCCAGCAGCTTGATGGTGAGAACCGGGGAGCTGTTTTTT
.,TRBV15,TRBJ2-6,.,CATSRRAGVSGANVLTF,TGTGCCACCAGCAGACGTGCAGGTGTCTCTGGGGCCAACGTCCTGACTTTC
.,TRBV5-1,TRBJ1-4,.,CASSEQAYNEKLFF,TGCGCCAGCAGCGAACAGGCCTATAATGAAAAACTGTTTTTT
.,TRBV7-9,TRBJ1-4,TRBD1,CASSPGTGTEKLFF,TGTGCCAGCAGCCCCGGGACAGGGACAGAAAAACTGTTTTTT
.,TRBV25-1,TRBJ1-6,.,CASSELVGDNSPLHF,TGTGCCAGCAGTGAATTGGTAGGAGATAATTCACCCCTCCACTTT
few,TRBV7-8,TRBJ2-1,.,CASSLLVPSGVHNEQFF,TGTGCCAGCAGCTTATTAGTACCCAGCGGTGTCCACAATGAGCAGTTCTTC
.,TRBV7-9,TRBJ1-1,TRBD1,CASSFSDRRNTEAFF,TGTGCCAGCAGCTTTTCGGACAGGAGGAACACTGAAGCTTTCTTT
.,TRBV5-1,TRBJ1-5,.,CASSFEVSDQPQHF,TGCGCCAGCAGCTTCGAGGTTAGCGATCAGCCCCAGCATTTT
.,TRBV2,TRBJ2-5,TRBD2,CASSVGLAGQETQYF,TGTGCCAGCAGTGTGGGACTAGCCGGCCAAGAGACCCAGTACTTC
.,TRBV7-9,TRBJ2-7,.,CASSFGGLTYEQYF,TGTGCCAGCAGCTTCGGCGGGCTAACCTACGAGCAGTACTTC